Listed here are 5 T cell receptor beta chains from one sample, sequenced in a study of blood T cell repertoires in COVID-19. Generated by immunoSEQ multiplex PCR, the TCRdb table keeps only in-frame clones and is missing some. The repertoire holds about 170,000 clones, with about 86% as singletons. Specimen: peripheral blood. The receptor source for this set is a man aged 45-60 years with active or convalescent COVID-19.

This clone was counted only a few times. The J gene is TRBJ1-1, the V gene TRBV19; a possible D gene is TRBD1 (5 bases). The CDR3 length is 16 residues. Germline V lookup: CDR1 LNHDA, CDR2 SQIVND (reference sequence). V dropped 3 bases and J dropped 0 bases, with 14 bases sitting between them. The CDR3 DNA is TGTGCCAGTAGTATTTCCCCCGGGGGGATGAACACTGAAGCTTTCTTT. It codes for CASSISPGGMNTEAFF.

V is TRBV6-5 and J is TRBJ1-2; D gene ambiguous. This CDR3 comprises 13 residues. Germline-derived CDR1 and CDR2 are MNHEY and SVGAGI. Trimming cost V 4 bases and J 4 bases, with 10 bases left between them. CDR3 sequence reads: CASSFDTGYGYTF. The CDR3 nucleotides read TGTGCCAGCAGTTTCGATACCGGCTATGGCTACACCTTC.

The CDR3 loop reads CASSLVARTSAYNEQFF. In DNA, the CDR3 is TGTGCCAGCAGCCTCGTCGCAAGGACTAGCGCTTACAATGAGCAGTTCTTC. The rearrangement uses TRBV4-2 and TRBJ2-1, with 9 bases lining up with TRBD2. The V gene end was trimmed by 4 bases and the J gene end by 4 bases; junction bases not matched to a gene: 11. The germline V gene encodes CDR1 LGHNA and CDR2 YNFKEQ. This CDR3 contains 17 residues.

This CDR3 reads CASSFRDSGTSGDLAKNIQYF. CDR3 DNA: TGCGCCAGCAGCTTCAGGGACTCCGGGACTAGCGGGGACCTAGCCAAAAACATTCAGTACTTC. This chain uses TRBV5-1 with TRBJ2-4; 13 nucleotides agree with TRBD2. Germline V gives CDR1 SGHRS, CDR2 YFSETQ. The V segment lost 2 bases and the J segment 0 bases; nucleotides outside the gene matches: 14. The CDR3 covers 21 residues.

V is TRBV6-5 and J is TRBJ1-2; tentative D call: TRBD1 (6 bases). Trimming removed 5 bases at V and 0 bases at J, with 10 bases between. Germline lookup yields CDR1 MNHEY and CDR2 SVGAGI. The CDR3 has 14 residues. CDR3 region: CASSRTAANYGYTF. Written as DNA, the CDR3 is TGTGCCAGCAGTCGGACAGCCGCTAACTATGGCTACACCTTC.